This TCR beta chain was obtained from a study of T cells in Graves' hyperthyroidism and ophthalmopathy. Losses at the gene ends were 3 bases for V and 3 bases for J; bases not matched to a gene: 0. The CDR3 loop spans 13 amino acids. The germline gives CDR1 GTSNPN, CDR2 SVGIG (reference sequence). Amplified TCR beta CDR3 regions derived from RNA transcripts. The HTBI primer set drove a first-round RT-PCR of the TCR CDR3. TCRdb redid the calling of the multiplex PCR reads with MiXCR, one entry per CDR3 protein. Found here are around 480,000 distinct CDR3 sequences, around 14% of them singletons; the top ten hold about a sixth. This clonotype was found many times.

The sample consisted of blood. The sequence came from a woman in her late teens or twenties with Graves' hyperthyroidism. The V gene is TRBV30, the J gene TRBJ2-1, with 9 positions matching TRBD2. The CDR3 region is CAWRREGYNEQFF. The CDR3, as DNA: TGTGCCTGGAGGCGGGAGGGCTACAATGAGCAGTTCTTC.